This is a list of T cell receptor beta chains from one sample in a study of shared clonotypes between healthy human individuals. TCRdb's copy holds only in-frame clones and misses some; the assay was immunoSEQ multiplex PCR. Of some 2,000,000 clones in the sample, just under 95% were seen once. The source material was naive CD8+ T cells sorted from blood. The source is a man aged 18-30 years in good health. CDR3s include the opening cysteine and the closing phenylalanine or tryptophan. The D gene is left open where the match is weak. Part of the rows lack a size; the others show once, few, many or a class for expanded clones.

j_call: TRBJ2-7; clone_size: NA; d_call: NA; v_call: TRBV27; cdr3_aa: CAGSFSGTGREQYF; cdr3_nt: TGTGCCGGCAGTTTTAGCGGGACAGGCAGGGAGCAGTACTTC
j_call: TRBJ2-1; clone_size: NA; d_call: TRBD2; v_call: TRBV27; cdr3_aa: CASSLGTSGPYNEQFF; cdr3_nt: TGTGCCAGCAGTCTCGGGACTAGCGGCCCCTACAATGAGCAGTTCTTC
j_call: TRBJ2-7; clone_size: NA; d_call: TRBD1; v_call: TRBV30; cdr3_aa: CAWTPWGTGDEQYF; cdr3_nt: TGTGCCTGGACCCCGTGGGGGACAGGCGACGAGCAGTACTTC
j_call: TRBJ2-7; clone_size: NA; d_call: NA; v_call: TRBV28; cdr3_aa: CASRSQGEGYEQYF; cdr3_nt: TGTGCCAGCAGATCACAGGGAGAGGGCTACGAGCAGTACTTC
j_call: TRBJ1-1; clone_size: once; d_call: NA; v_call: TRBV14; cdr3_aa: CASSQLPGLTEAFF; cdr3_nt: TGTGCCAGCAGCCAATTACCGGGACTCACTGAAGCTTTCTTT
j_call: TRBJ1-5; clone_size: NA; d_call: NA; v_call: TRBV5-6; cdr3_aa: CASSLGGVQPQHF; cdr3_nt: TGTGCCAGCAGCTTAGGCGGGGTTCAGCCCCAGCATTTT
j_call: TRBJ2-1; clone_size: NA; d_call: TRBD2; v_call: TRBV7-2; cdr3_aa: CASSLREGLYVNEQFF; cdr3_nt: TGTGCCAGCAGCTTACGGGAGGGCCTATATGTAAATGAGCAGTTCTTC
j_call: TRBJ2-3; clone_size: NA; d_call: NA; v_call: TRBV6-5; cdr3_aa: CASTPSGDTDTQYF; cdr3_nt: TGTGCCAGCACCCCCTCGGGGGACACCGATACGCAGTATTTT
j_call: TRBJ1-4; clone_size: NA; d_call: TRBD1; v_call: TRBV5-1; cdr3_aa: CASSGIPGTGGEKLFF; cdr3_nt: TGCGCCAGCAGCGGAATCCCCGGGACAGGGGGTGAAAAACTGTTTTTT
j_call: TRBJ2-5; clone_size: NA; d_call: NA; v_call: TRBV4-1; cdr3_aa: CASSLRRAAQETQYF; cdr3_nt: TGCGCCAGCAGCCTGCGGAGGGCGGCCCAAGAGACCCAGTACTTC
j_call: TRBJ2-1; clone_size: once; d_call: NA; v_call: TRBV10-3; cdr3_aa: CAISESRLGDTGTDEQFF; cdr3_nt: TGTGCCATCAGTGAGTCCCGACTAGGGGACACCGGTACGGATGAGCAGTTCTTC
j_call: TRBJ2-2; clone_size: NA; d_call: NA; v_call: TRBV9; cdr3_aa: CASSVGSGTNTGELFF; cdr3_nt: TGTGCCAGCAGCGTAGGTTCAGGGACCAACACCGGGGAGCTGTTTTTT
j_call: TRBJ1-1; clone_size: NA; d_call: NA; v_call: TRBV29-1; cdr3_aa: CSVEDPGDGNTEAFF; cdr3_nt: TGCAGCGTTGAAGATCCTGGGGACGGGAACACTGAAGCTTTCTTT
j_call: TRBJ1-1; clone_size: NA; d_call: NA; v_call: TRBV4-3; cdr3_aa: CASSQWTENTEAFF; cdr3_nt: TGCGCCAGCAGCCAGTGGACAGAGAACACTGAAGCTTTCTTT
j_call: TRBJ2-5; clone_size: NA; d_call: NA; v_call: TRBV9; cdr3_aa: CASSPGTINQETQYF; cdr3_nt: TGTGCCAGCAGCCCGGGGACGATCAACCAAGAGACCCAGTACTTC
j_call: TRBJ2-7; clone_size: NA; d_call: NA; v_call: TRBV7-8; cdr3_aa: CASSLTLEGVDSYEQYF; cdr3_nt: TGTGCCAGCAGCTTAACATTAGAGGGAGTGGACTCCTACGAGCAGTACTTC
j_call: TRBJ2-7; clone_size: once; d_call: NA; v_call: TRBV9; cdr3_aa: CASSVYGGRDEQYF; cdr3_nt: TGTGCCAGCAGCGTATACGGGGGTAGGGACGAGCAGTACTTC
j_call: TRBJ1-1; clone_size: NA; d_call: NA; v_call: TRBV27; cdr3_aa: CASSLEGGTEAFF; cdr3_nt: TGTGCCAGCAGTTTAGAGGGGGGCACTGAAGCTTTCTTT
j_call: TRBJ2-1; clone_size: NA; d_call: TRBD2; v_call: TRBV6-6; cdr3_aa: CASSYSGGGEQFF; cdr3_nt: TGTGCCAGCAGTTACTCGGGGGGGGGTGAGCAGTTCTTC
j_call: TRBJ2-7; clone_size: once; d_call: NA; v_call: TRBV5-4; cdr3_aa: CASSLRGGAPYEQYF; cdr3_nt: TGTGCCAGCAGCCTTAGGGGGGGGGCCCCCTACGAGCAGTACTTC
j_call: TRBJ1-1; clone_size: NA; d_call: NA; v_call: TRBV15; cdr3_aa: CATSRGDENTEAFF; cdr3_nt: TGTGCCACCAGCAGAGGGGACGAGAACACTGAAGCTTTCTTT
j_call: TRBJ1-1; clone_size: NA; d_call: TRBD1; v_call: TRBV30; cdr3_aa: CALRRGGELTEAFF; cdr3_nt: TGTGCCTTACGTAGAGGGGGCGAGTTGACTGAAGCTTTCTTT
j_call: TRBJ2-5; clone_size: NA; d_call: TRBD2; v_call: TRBV5-6; cdr3_aa: CASSSRLGLAGQETQYF; cdr3_nt: TGTGCCAGCAGTTCCCGTCTGGGACTAGCGGGACAAGAGACCCAGTACTTC
j_call: TRBJ1-4; clone_size: NA; d_call: TRBD1; v_call: TRBV4-3; cdr3_aa: CASSDPGGEGEKLFF; cdr3_nt: TGCGCCAGCAGCGACCCAGGGGGCGAGGGTGAAAAACTGTTTTTT
j_call: TRBJ1-4; clone_size: NA; d_call: NA; v_call: TRBV5-6; cdr3_aa: CASSPRTTLATNEKLFF; cdr3_nt: TGTGCCAGCAGCCCGCGCACGACCCTCGCAACTAATGAAAAACTGTTTTTT
j_call: TRBJ2-3; clone_size: NA; d_call: TRBD2; v_call: TRBV27; cdr3_aa: CASSFGAGVVPDTQYF; cdr3_nt: TGTGCCAGCAGTTTTGGCGCGGGGGTGGTGCCAGATACGCAGTATTTT
j_call: TRBJ2-7; clone_size: NA; d_call: NA; v_call: TRBV14; cdr3_aa: CASSPTSYEQYF; cdr3_nt: TGTGCCAGCAGCCCCACCTCCTACGAGCAGTACTTC
j_call: TRBJ1-1; clone_size: NA; d_call: NA; v_call: TRBV29-1; cdr3_aa: CSVDETTEAFF; cdr3_nt: TGCAGCGTTGATGAGACTACTGAAGCTTTCTTT
j_call: TRBJ1-3; clone_size: NA; d_call: NA; v_call: TRBV29-1; cdr3_aa: CSVESEGPGNTIYF; cdr3_nt: TGCAGCGTTGAATCGGAAGGGCCTGGAAACACCATATATTTT
j_call: TRBJ2-5; clone_size: NA; d_call: TRBD1; v_call: TRBV10-3; cdr3_aa: CATEGGADETQYF; cdr3_nt: TGTGCCACAGAAGGGGGCGCCGATGAGACCCAGTACTTC
j_call: TRBJ2-3; clone_size: NA; d_call: TRBD2; v_call: TRBV30; cdr3_aa: CAWSVKAGGLLETDTQYF; cdr3_nt: TGTGCCTGGAGTGTTAAGGCGGGGGGGCTTCTGGAGACAGATACGCAGTATTTT
j_call: TRBJ1-5; clone_size: NA; d_call: NA; v_call: TRBV28; cdr3_aa: CASSLTRVNPQHF; cdr3_nt: TGTGCCAGCAGTTTAACCAGGGTGAACCCCCAGCATTTT
j_call: TRBJ2-7; clone_size: NA; d_call: NA; v_call: TRBV10-3; cdr3_aa: CAISDPDGYRSYEQYF; cdr3_nt: TGTGCCATCAGTGATCCGGACGGATATCGCTCCTACGAGCAGTACTTC
j_call: TRBJ1-4; clone_size: once; d_call: NA; v_call: TRBV2; cdr3_aa: CASNAGAIRGNEKLFF; cdr3_nt: TGTGCCAGCAATGCAGGGGCCATTCGGGGTAATGAAAAACTGTTTTTT
j_call: TRBJ2-2; clone_size: NA; d_call: NA; v_call: TRBV4-1; cdr3_aa: CASSQDEWDTGELFF; cdr3_nt: TGCGCCAGCAGCCAAGACGAATGGGACACCGGGGAGCTGTTTTTT
j_call: TRBJ2-1; clone_size: once; d_call: NA; v_call: TRBV29-1; cdr3_aa: CSADIGYNEQFF; cdr3_nt: TGCAGCGCGGACATAGGCTACAATGAGCAGTTCTTC
j_call: TRBJ1-2; clone_size: once; d_call: NA; v_call: TRBV4-1; cdr3_aa: CASSQALGASGYGYTF; cdr3_nt: TGCGCCAGCAGCCAAGCGCTGGGGGCGTCGGGCTATGGCTACACCTTC
j_call: TRBJ2-7; clone_size: NA; d_call: NA; v_call: TRBV5-5; cdr3_aa: CASSLGRVIASYEQYF; cdr3_nt: TGTGCCAGCAGCTTGGGTAGGGTAATCGCCTCCTACGAGCAGTACTTC
j_call: TRBJ2-5; clone_size: NA; d_call: NA; v_call: TRBV12-5; cdr3_aa: CASGLVLPTGHQETQYF; cdr3_nt: TGTGCTAGTGGTTTGGTGCTCCCGACAGGCCACCAAGAGACCCAGTACTTC
j_call: TRBJ2-1; clone_size: NA; d_call: NA; v_call: TRBV5-6; cdr3_aa: CASSLSIAEYYNEQFF; cdr3_nt: TGTGCCAGCAGCCTCTCCATAGCGGAGTACTACAATGAGCAGTTCTTC
j_call: TRBJ1-5; clone_size: NA; d_call: TRBD1; v_call: TRBV4-1; cdr3_aa: CASSQDRTGIDQPQHF; cdr3_nt: TGCGCCAGCAGCCAAGACCGGACAGGGATAGATCAGCCCCAGCATTTT
j_call: TRBJ1-1; clone_size: few; d_call: NA; v_call: TRBV6-6; cdr3_aa: CASGPVNTEAFF; cdr3_nt: TGTGCCAGCGGCCCAGTGAACACTGAAGCTTTCTTT
j_call: TRBJ2-2; clone_size: NA; d_call: NA; v_call: TRBV29-1; cdr3_aa: CSVGPSTANTGELFF; cdr3_nt: TGCAGCGTTGGTCCAAGTACCGCGAACACCGGGGAGCTGTTTTTT
j_call: TRBJ1-6; clone_size: NA; d_call: NA; v_call: TRBV28; cdr3_aa: CASSLRPRGSPLHF; cdr3_nt: TGTGCCAGCAGTTTAAGGCCACGGGGTTCACCCCTCCACTTT
j_call: TRBJ2-5; clone_size: NA; d_call: NA; v_call: TRBV7-8; cdr3_aa: CASSLDGYQETQYF; cdr3_nt: TGTGCCAGCAGCTTAGACGGTTACCAAGAGACCCAGTACTTC
j_call: TRBJ2-2; clone_size: once; d_call: TRBD1; v_call: TRBV9; cdr3_aa: CASSPDGTGRFTGELFF; cdr3_nt: TGTGCCAGCAGCCCCGACGGGACAGGAAGGTTCACCGGGGAGCTGTTTTTT
j_call: TRBJ2-3; clone_size: NA; d_call: TRBD2; v_call: TRBV10-3; cdr3_aa: CAISERTSVTDTQYF; cdr3_nt: TGTGCCATCAGTGAGCGCACTAGCGTGACAGATACGCAGTATTTT
j_call: TRBJ2-3; clone_size: NA; d_call: TRBD2; v_call: TRBV5-4; cdr3_aa: CASSFRGSPPDTQYF; cdr3_nt: TGTGCCAGCAGCTTTCGCGGGAGTCCCCCAGATACGCAGTATTTT
j_call: TRBJ2-4; clone_size: NA; d_call: NA; v_call: TRBV28; cdr3_aa: CASSFVLAKNIQYF; cdr3_nt: TGTGCCAGCAGTTTCGTTTTAGCCAAAAACATTCAGTACTTC
j_call: TRBJ2-1; clone_size: once; d_call: NA; v_call: TRBV13; cdr3_aa: CASSWGERNEQFF; cdr3_nt: TGTGCCAGCAGCTGGGGCGAAAGGAATGAGCAGTTCTTC
j_call: TRBJ2-7; clone_size: NA; d_call: NA; v_call: TRBV11-3; cdr3_aa: CASSPKGGVSYEQYF; cdr3_nt: TGTGCCAGCAGCCCCAAAGGGGGGGTCTCCTACGAGCAGTACTTC
j_call: TRBJ2-2; clone_size: NA; d_call: NA; v_call: TRBV7-6; cdr3_aa: CASSLGKNTGELFF; cdr3_nt: TGTGCCAGCAGCTTAGGAAAGAACACCGGGGAGCTGTTTTTT
j_call: TRBJ1-2; clone_size: NA; d_call: NA; v_call: TRBV30; cdr3_aa: CAWSGRENYGYTF; cdr3_nt: TGTGCCTGGAGTGGCAGGGAGAACTATGGCTACACCTTC
j_call: TRBJ1-1; clone_size: NA; d_call: NA; v_call: TRBV7-9; cdr3_aa: CASSSPDGVNTEAFF; cdr3_nt: TGTGCCAGCAGCTCCCCGGACGGCGTGAACACTGAAGCTTTCTTT
j_call: TRBJ2-7; clone_size: NA; d_call: TRBD1; v_call: TRBV28; cdr3_aa: CASSSGTGTYEQYF; cdr3_nt: TGTGCCAGCAGTTCCGGGACAGGGACCTACGAGCAGTACTTC
j_call: TRBJ2-2; clone_size: once; d_call: NA; v_call: TRBV25-1; cdr3_aa: CASSDREAGDTGELFF; cdr3_nt: TGTGCCAGCAGTGATCGAGAGGCAGGGGACACCGGGGAGCTGTTTTTT